The next 32 T cell receptor beta chains were all read from a single sample in a study of CD8 T cells in ankylosing spondylitis. TCRdb re-called the 5' RACE reads with MiXCR, one entry per CDR3 protein. The repertoire includes around 330,000 distinct CDR3 sequences, roughly 10% of them detected once, and roughly 9.1% sits in the top ten. Sequenced: blood, either unsorted or a sorted T cell fraction (not recorded which). These receptors all stem from a female donor with ankylosing spondylitis or in good health (not recorded which).

This clonotype was counted ten times or more. The V and J genes are TRBV12-3 or TRBV12-4 and TRBJ2-5, with 7 bases lining up with TRBD2. The V segment lost 5 bases and the J segment 4 bases; nucleotides outside the gene matches: 10. This CDR3 spans 15 amino acids. The CDR3 spells CASSPPLGGGETQYF. The CDR3 DNA reads as TGTGCCAGCAGTCCCCCCTTGGGCGGGGGAGAGACCCAGTACTTC.

This clonotype was seen only a few times. The chain joins TRBV5-1 to TRBJ1-1; TRBD1 is a possible D gene (5 bases). This CDR3 comprises 18 residues. Looked up from germline, CDR1 is SGHRS and CDR2 is YFSETQ. V was clipped by 4 bases and J by 5 bases, with 27 bases between them. Here the CDR3 reads CASSPGDLGSTQATEAFF. The CDR3 DNA reads as TGCGCCAGCAGCCCGGGGGATCTGGGGAGCACCCAAGCGACTGAAGCTTTCTTT.

A few counts support this clonotype. The rearrangement links TRBV5-1 to TRBJ2-1, with TRBD1 identical over 9 bases. J lost 6 bases, V lost 7 bases, and 14 bases had no gene match. This CDR3 spans 16 amino acids. Per the germline V gene, CDR1 is SGHRS and CDR2 is YFSETQ. CDR3 residues: CASAPGQGWGLNEQFF. CDR3 DNA sequence: TGCGCCAGCGCACCGGGACAGGGATGGGGCCTCAATGAGCAGTTCTTC.

This clonotype occurred a few times. The V and J genes are TRBV28 and TRBJ1-4; D is perhaps TRBD1 (6 bases). V was shortened by 7 bases and J by 5 bases, with 17 bases between the two germline ends. The germline gives CDR1 MDHEN, CDR2 SYDVKM. This CDR3 is 15 amino acids long. The CDR3 loop reads CASNGLQGGNEKLFF. The CDR3 DNA reads TGTGCCAGCAACGGGTTACAGGGAGGGAATGAAAAACTGTTTTTT. Full variable domain (remainder filled in from reference TRBV28 and TRBJ1-4): DVKVTQSSRYLVKRTGEKVFLECVQDMDHENMFWYRQDPGLGLRLIYFSYDVKMKEKGDIPEGYSVSREKKERFSLILESASTNQTSMYLCASNGLQGGNEKLFFGSGTQLSVL.

This clonotype was seen repeatedly, ten times or more. V is TRBV5-1 and J is TRBJ2-7; D unresolved. Per germline, CDR1 SGHRS and CDR2 YFSETQ. CDR3 length equals 13 residues. The V end lost 6 bases, the J end lost 0 bases, and 10 bases lay between the germline ends. The CDR3, as DNA: TGCGCCAGCACCAACATGGACTCCTACGAGCAGTACTTC. Translating it yields CASTNMDSYEQYF.

J is TRBJ1-1 and V is TRBV12-3 or TRBV12-4, with TRBD1 as a possible D gene (5 bases). Between the trimmed V and J ends, which lost 7 bases and 5 bases, there was a span of 14 bases. The CDR3 has 13 residues. The CDR3 sequence: CASIYGGETEAFF. The CDR3 DNA reads as TGTGCCAGCATCTACGGGGGAGAGACTGAAGCTTTCTTT.

The chain carries TRBV18 and TRBJ2-1; no firm D call. This CDR3 has 14 amino acids. Per germline, CDR1 KGHSH and CDR2 LQKENI. Trimming left V 5 bases short and J 5 bases short, with 13 bases between. This chain's CDR3 is CASSAISLDNEQFF. The CDR3 nucleotides read TGTGCCAGCTCAGCGATCTCCCTAGACAATGAGCAGTTCTTC.

This clonotype was picked up many times. The V call is TRBV20-1, the J call TRBJ2-1; maybe TRBD2 (6 bases). Germline V gene sequence: CDR1 DFQATT, CDR2 SNEGSKA (reference sequence). V lost 5 bases to trimming and J lost 0 bases, with 14 bases between them. The CDR3 is 15 residues long. The CDR3: CSAPPAGRSYNEQFF. The CDR3 DNA is TGCAGTGCTCCCCCAGCGGGCCGCTCCTACAATGAGCAGTTCTTC.

At least ten counts were recorded for this clonotype. V is TRBV20-1 and J is TRBJ1-5; D unresolved. Germline V gene lookup returns CDR1 DFQATT and CDR2 SNEGSKA (reference sequence). This CDR3 contains 13 residues. Trimming stripped 3 bases from V and 3 bases from J, with 9 bases between. CDR3 nucleotide sequence: TGCAGTGCTAGCGGCAGCAACAATCAGCCCCAGCATTTT. Amino acids: CSASGSNNQPQHF.

A few counts support this clonotype. The chain uses TRBV29-1 and TRBJ2-2; perhaps TRBD2 as D (5 bases). The length of the CDR3 is 15 residues. The V gene lost 2 bases and the J gene lost 0 bases, with 10 bases spanning the gap. CDR1 is SQVTM and CDR2 is ANQGSEA in the germline V gene. CDR3 residues: CSVEMVAPNTGELFF. The CDR3 bases are TGCAGCGTTGAAATGGTAGCGCCGAACACCGGGGAGCTGTTTTTT.

This clonotype has a count of ten or more. J is TRBJ2-1 and V is TRBV2; D is perhaps TRBD2 (7 bases). This CDR3 has 16 amino acids. Per germline, CDR1 SNHLY and CDR2 FYNNEI. Trimming removed 6 bases from V and 1 base from J, with 16 bases in between. The CDR3 sequence is CASSYFGGPSYNEQFF. The CDR3 region has the DNA TGTGCCAGCAGCTACTTCGGGGGGCCTTCCTACAATGAGCAGTTCTTC.

This clonotype was seen only a few times. The chain recombines TRBV12-3 or TRBV12-4 with TRBJ1-3; D gene unclear. The V end was cut by 6 bases, the J end by 6 bases, with 18 bases between. This CDR3 has 15 residues. CDR3 amino acids: CASSRDWGLENTIYF. The CDR3 DNA follows: TGTGCCAGCAGCCGGGATTGGGGTCTGGAAAACACCATATATTTT.

This clonotype was counted many times. The V gene is TRBV29-1, the J gene TRBJ2-1; no reliable D call. V gave up 5 bases and J gave up 3 bases, with 5 bases separating them. Per germline, CDR1 SQVTM and CDR2 ANQGSEA. The CDR3 consists of 11 residues. The CDR3 loop is CSVSSYNEQFF. The CDR3 DNA reads TGCAGCGTTTCTAGCTACAATGAGCAGTTCTTC.

This clonotype was detected many times. The gene calls are TRBV20-1 and TRBJ1-2, with 8 bases that match TRBD1. V dropped 7 bases and J dropped 1; count of bases not matched to a gene: 11. Germline-derived CDR1 and CDR2 are DFQATT and SNEGSKA (reference sequence). The CDR3 sequence is 15 residues long. Written as DNA, the CDR3 is TGCAGTGACAGCCCTGACAGGGGAGATAACTATGGCTACACCTTC. This translates into CSDSPDRGDNYGYTF.

The chain is built from TRBV28 and TRBJ2-3; 9 nucleotides line up with TRBD2. Germline V gives CDR1 MDHEN, CDR2 SYDVKM. Losses at the gene ends were 4 bases for V and 2 bases for J; bases not matched to a gene: 10. This CDR3 has 17 amino acids. The CDR3 bases are TGTGCCAGCAGTTCCCCGCAGCGGGGGGACTACACAGATACGCAGTATTTT. Translated, it gives CASSSPQRGDYTDTQYF.

This clonotype has a count of ten or more. The chain links TRBV20-1 to TRBJ2-1; D remains ambiguous. The CDR3 covers 10 residues. The V gene's germline CDR1 is DFQATT and CDR2 SNEGSKA (reference sequence). The V gene lost 3 bases and the J gene lost 12 bases, with 9 bases spanning the gap. DNA of the CDR3: TGCAGTGCTAGGCCAGCAGGGCAGTTCTTC. It translates to CSARPAGQFF.

In this sample, this clonotype turned up a few times. The chain links TRBV15 to TRBJ2-2; D gene uncertain. Germline loops: CDR1 LNHNV, CDR2 YYDKDF (reference sequence). The germline V and J ends were trimmed by 3 bases and 7 bases, with 9 bases remaining between them. This CDR3 is built from 13 residues. CDR3 loop: CATSRVRVGELFF. CDR3 DNA: TGTGCCACCAGCAGGGTTAGGGTCGGGGAGCTGTTTTTT.

The chain carries TRBV5-1 and TRBJ2-3; 7 bases fit TRBD2. The germline CDR1 and CDR2 sequences are SGHRS and YFSETQ. This CDR3 spans 17 amino acids. J gave up 4 bases and V 0 bases, and 11 bases lay outside the gene matches. The CDR3: CASSLDGRRELPDTQYF. Here the CDR3 DNA reads TGCGCCAGCAGCTTGGATGGTCGGCGGGAGCTTCCAGATACGCAGTATTTT.

This clonotype was detected many times. This chain links TRBV29-1 with TRBJ2-1; D unclear. Germline values: CDR1 SQVTM, CDR2 ANQGSEA. The length of the CDR3 is 13 residues. The ends were cut back, 6 bases at V and 3 bases at J, with 12 bases in the middle. DNA for the CDR3: TGCAGCGTCAACAATCTACGCTACAATGAGCAGTTCTTC. This sequence encodes CSVNNLRYNEQFF.

The rearrangement uses TRBV20-1 and TRBJ2-3; 8 bases fit TRBD2. The CDR3 totals 14 residues. V was pared by 6 bases and J by 4 bases, with 9 bases of the junction left unmatched. The germline V gene has CDR1 DFQATT and CDR2 SNEGSKA (reference sequence). The CDR3: CSAGGEGPADTQYF. CDR3 DNA: TGCAGTGCCGGGGGGGAGGGCCCTGCAGATACGCAGTATTTT.

This clonotype came up many times. The CDR3 loop is CASSRQGNQPQHF. The CDR3 DNA reads TGTGCCAGCAGTCGACAGGGTAATCAGCCCCAGCATTTT. The rearrangement links TRBV12-3 or TRBV12-4 to TRBJ1-5; 7 bases align to TRBD1. V trimming: 5 bases; J trimming: 4 bases; junction bases outside the gene matches: 2. CDR3 length: 13 residues.

This clonotype has a count of ten or more. The chain links TRBV28 to TRBJ2-6; D might be TRBD1 (5 bases). Germline V gene lookup returns CDR1 MDHEN and CDR2 SYDVKM. The CDR3 extends over 18 amino acids. Trimming took 4 bases from V and 0 from J, leaving 16 bases between them. This chain's CDR3 is CASSSPRQIVSGANVLTF. In DNA form, the CDR3 reads TGTGCCAGCAGTTCTCCACGACAGATCGTCTCTGGGGCCAACGTCCTGACTTTC.

This rearrangement joins TRBV30 to TRBJ1-4, with 7 positions matching TRBD1. The J segment lost 13 bases and the V segment lost 2 bases, leaving 10 bases of the junction unmatched. This CDR3 comprises 13 residues. Germline V CDR1 and CDR2: GTSNPN, SVGIG (reference sequence). The CDR3 spells CAWSSGTDTSLFF. The CDR3 nucleotides read TGTGCCTGGAGTTCCGGGACAGATACTTCACTGTTTTTT.

This clonotype was seen a single time. A read error may explain this, as a much larger clone is one base away. The CDR3 DNA sequence: TGTGCCAGCAGTGAAAGGGGGGGACAGGGCTATACCGGGGAGCTGTTTTTT. Amino acid sequence: CASSERGGQGYTGELFF. The V and J genes are TRBV25-1 and TRBJ2-2; TRBD1 matches 9 bases. With V trimmed by 2 bases and J by 5 bases, 9 bases remained unmatched. Germline V gives CDR1 MGHDK, CDR2 SYGVNS. The CDR3 runs to 17 residues.

This clonotype came up many times. The chain uses TRBV7-6 and TRBJ2-2, with 10 nucleotides matching TRBD1. Germline V gene lookup returns CDR1 SGHVS and CDR2 FNYEAQ. CDR3 size: 17 residues. After removal of 5 bases from V and 6 bases from J, the junction contained 12 bases not matched to a gene. The CDR3 sequence: CASSQKNRDRGPGELFF. The CDR3 coding sequence is TGTGCCAGCAGCCAAAAAAACCGGGACAGGGGACCCGGGGAGCTGTTTTTT.

This clonotype showed up many times. The chain couples TRBV28 to TRBJ2-5, with 7 bases identical to TRBD2. This CDR3 comprises 14 residues. J was trimmed by 7 bases and V by 8 bases; bases with no gene match: 13. The germline gives CDR1 MDHEN, CDR2 SYDVKM. CDR3 amino acids: CASFGGGPAVTQYF. The CDR3 DNA follows: TGTGCCAGCTTTGGGGGGGGTCCGGCAGTGACCCAGTACTTC.

The chain combines TRBV25-1 with TRBJ2-7; D perhaps matches TRBD1 (5 bases). The CDR3 is 15 amino acids. Trimming pared 8 bases from V and 3 bases from J, leaving 20 bases between. Germline CDR1 reads MGHDK; CDR2 reads SYGVNS. The CDR3 loop reads CASATPGQGRYEQYF. The CDR3 DNA reads as TGTGCCAGCGCCACCCCTGGGCAGGGTCGCTACGAGCAGTACTTC.

This clonotype was seen repeatedly, ten times or more. The chain has TRBV20-1 and TRBJ1-2; a weak D match, TRBD1 (6 bases). V was cut by 5 bases and J by 2 bases, with 9 bases left in between. Per the germline V gene, CDR1 is DFQATT and CDR2 is SNEGSKA (reference sequence). The CDR3 has 12 residues. The DNA for the CDR3 is TGCAGTGCTGCTCAGGGGAACTATGGCTACACCTTC. It yields the protein CSAAQGNYGYTF.

This clonotype appeared many times. The chain carries TRBV9 and TRBJ2-5, with D perhaps matching TRBD1 (5 bases). The CDR3 has 14 residues. Germline assignment: CDR1 SGDLS and CDR2 YYNGEE. V gave up 2 bases and J gave up 3 bases, with 11 bases separating them. CDR3: CASSVQGSEETQYF. The CDR3 region has the DNA TGTGCCAGCAGCGTTCAGGGCTCCGAAGAGACCCAGTACTTC.

In this sample, this clonotype turned up many times. The CDR3 loop is CSAEGGRYGYTF. In nucleotides, the CDR3 is TGCAGTGCTGAGGGGGGGCGATATGGCTACACCTTC. This chain joins TRBV20-1 and TRBJ1-2; possible D gene TRBD1, 6 bases. CDR1 is DFQATT and CDR2 is SNEGSKA in the germline V gene (reference sequence). Trimming shortened V by 5 bases and J by 5 bases, and 12 bases separated the two germline ends. The CDR3 consists of 12 residues.

The gene calls are TRBV20-1 and TRBJ2-1, with unresolved D. This CDR3 is 14 amino acids long. Germline CDR1 and CDR2: DFQATT and SNEGSKA (reference sequence). The germline V and J ends were trimmed by 3 bases and 10 bases, with 19 bases remaining between them. In DNA, the CDR3 is TGCAGTGCTAGGTGGAGAGGTCCACTGTCGGAGCAGTTCTTC. It is translated as CSARWRGPLSEQFF.

This sequence joins TRBV5-1 and TRBJ1-2; D is possibly TRBD1 (5 bases). Trimming cost V 0 bases and J 7 bases, with 16 bases left between them. From germline, CDR1 is SGHRS and CDR2 YFSETQ. The CDR3 totals 15 residues. The CDR3 region is CASSLEAGGVGGYTF. The CDR3 region has the DNA TGCGCCAGCAGCTTGGAAGCAGGAGGGGTCGGTGGCTACACCTTC.